One and the same sample provided the 28 T cell receptor beta chains below, sequenced in a study of T cell responses to AZD1222 COVID-19 vaccine. Clones were sequenced by immunoSEQ multiplex PCR, and TCRdb holds only the in-frame ones, with some missing. This table holds approximately 120,000 clones, roughly 87% found once. Specimen: peripheral blood, collected on day 0 of AZD1222 vaccination. The origin of the receptors is an adult in good health.

The chain is built from TRBV6-2 or TRBV6-3 and TRBJ1-5; the D is unclear. CDR3 length: 15 amino acids. V lost 2 bases and J 0 bases, leaving 8 bases between the germline ends. Germline V lookup: CDR1 MNHEY, CDR2 SVGEGT. As DNA, the CDR3 is TGTGCCAGCAGTTACGGAGGGTATAGCAATCAGCCCCAGCATTTT. Residues: CASSYGGYSNQPQHF.

This chain joins TRBV4-1 and TRBJ1-5; D is uncertain. This CDR3 spans 14 amino acids. Germline V CDR1 and CDR2: MGHRA, YSYEKL. The V end lost 0 bases, the J end lost 1 base, and 4 bases lay between the germline ends. This chain's CDR3 is CASSQEHSNQPQHF. The CDR3 bases are TGCGCCAGCAGCCAAGAGCACAGCAATCAGCCCCAGCATTTT.

J is TRBJ1-5 and V is TRBV19; D might be TRBD1 (5 bases). Trimming left V 3 bases short and J 1 base short, with 7 bases between. This CDR3 has 14 amino acids. Germline assignment: CDR1 LNHDA and CDR2 SQIVND (reference sequence). The CDR3 sequence is CASSIGDSNQPQHF. The DNA for the CDR3 is TGTGCCAGTAGTATCGGGGACAGCAATCAGCCCCAGCATTTT.

In this sample, this clone is medium-sized. The chain has TRBV11-2 and TRBJ1-3, with TRBD1 identical over 7 bases. CDR1 and CDR2 from the germline V gene are SGHAT and FQNNGV. The V segment lost 2 bases and the J segment 12 bases; nucleotides outside the gene matches: 4. The CDR3 length is 12 residues. CDR3 residues: CASSLQGEVIYF. The DNA for the CDR3 is TGTGCCAGCAGCTTACAGGGGGAAGTCATATATTTT.

The chain has TRBV7-8 and TRBJ2-1, with 9 nucleotides matching TRBD1. The CDR3 runs 17 residues. V lost 0 bases and J lost 3; bases outside the gene matches: 6. Germline V CDR1 and CDR2: SGHVS, FQNEAQ. Here the CDR3 reads CASSLATGTGYYNEQFF. CDR3 coding DNA: TGTGCCAGCAGCTTAGCCACCGGGACAGGGTACTACAATGAGCAGTTCTTC.

The rearrangement joins TRBV7-9 to TRBJ2-2; D may match TRBD1 or TRBD2 (5 bases each). Trimming removed 5 bases from V and 3 bases from J, with 7 bases in between. The CDR3 sequence is 13 residues long. Per germline, CDR1 SEHNR and CDR2 FQNEAQ (reference sequence). The CDR3, as DNA: TGTGCCAGCAGCCGGGGACACACCGGGGAGCTGTTTTTT. It codes for CASSRGHTGELFF.

This chain connects TRBV28 to TRBJ1-5; TRBD1 might be the D (5 bases). Germline loops: CDR1 MDHEN, CDR2 SYDVKM. Trimming stripped 8 bases from V and 6 bases from J, with 11 bases between. The CDR3 is made up of 12 amino acids. DNA of the CDR3: TGTGCCAGCTGGGGGAGGCCTCAGCCCCAGCATTTT. Amino acids: CASWGRPQPQHF.

The V gene is TRBV5-1, the J gene TRBJ2-7; 9 nucleotides align to TRBD1. CDR1 and CDR2 (germline): SGHRS, YFSETQ. This CDR3 contains 13 residues. The V gene end was trimmed by 3 bases and the J gene end by 5 bases; junction bases not matched to a gene: 3. The CDR3 reads CASSSGQGNEQYF. CDR3 coding DNA: TGCGCCAGCAGCTCCGGACAGGGGAACGAGCAGTACTTC.

This clone was detected a few times. The V call is TRBV4-2, the J call TRBJ1-4; 12 nucleotides agree with TRBD1. There are 18 residues in the CDR3. After removal of 4 bases from V and 7 bases from J, the junction contained 13 bases not matched to a gene. Germline CDR1 is LGHNA and CDR2 is YNFKEQ. The DNA for the CDR3 is TGTGCCAGCAGCCGGACCGGGACAGGGGGCGGGGTCGTTGAAAAACTGTTTTTT. Translating gives CASSRTGTGGGVVEKLFF.

This sequence joins TRBV4-2 and TRBJ2-5; D might be TRBD1 (5 bases). Germline CDR1 is LGHNA and CDR2 is YNFKEQ. V lost 1 base and J lost 3, with 12 bases in between. The CDR3 is made up of 15 amino acids. CDR3: CASSQGQDMEETQYF. In DNA, the CDR3 is TGTGCCAGCAGCCAAGGGCAGGACATGGAAGAGACCCAGTACTTC.

This chain uses TRBV18 with TRBJ1-2, with D possibly matching TRBD1 (6 bases). The germline V and J ends were trimmed by 2 bases and 2 bases, with 12 bases remaining between them. CDR1 is KGHSH, CDR2 LQKENI, per germline. This CDR3 is 15 amino acids long. The CDR3 sequence is CASSPTTGENYGYTF. CDR3 DNA sequence: TGTGCCAGCTCACCAACGACAGGCGAAAACTATGGCTACACCTTC.

This clone was recorded once. V and J are TRBV24-1 and TRBJ1-2; no clear D. Trimming pared 10 bases from V and 2 bases from J, leaving 16 bases between. The CDR3 contains 14 residues. Germline V CDR1 and CDR2: KGHDR, SFDVKD. This chain's CDR3 is CATAGGEGNYGYTF. The CDR3 region has the DNA TGTGCCACAGCTGGAGGTGAAGGAAACTATGGCTACACCTTC.

The CDR3 protein is CASSQDQSGGALNEQFF. The CDR3 DNA follows: TGTGCCAGCAGCCAAGATCAGAGCGGGGGGGCCTTGAATGAGCAGTTCTTC. This sequence joins TRBV4-2 and TRBJ2-1; 10 bases match TRBD2. This CDR3 contains 17 residues. The germline CDR1 and CDR2 sequences are LGHNA and YNFKEQ. V gave up 0 bases and J gave up 7 bases; unmatched junction bases: 9.

The chain uses TRBV2 and TRBJ2-1; the match to TRBD2 covers 9 bases. This CDR3 has 13 residues. The junction had 13 bases not matched to a gene; V was cut back by 7 bases and J by 15 bases. Germline loops: CDR1 SNHLY, CDR2 FYNNEI. CDR3 nucleotides: TGTGCCAGCACCTTGGGGAGCGGGGGGCTAGGGTTCTTC. Translated, it gives CASTLGSGGLGFF. The whole variable domain, remainder taken from reference TRBV2 and TRBJ2-1, is EPEVTQTPSHQVTQMGQEVILRCVPISNHLYFYWYRQILGQKVEFLVSFYNNEISEKSEIFDDQFSVERPDGSNFTLKIRSTKLEDSAMYFCASTLGSGGLGFFGPGTRLTVL.

The V call is TRBV3-1 (or the pseudogene TRBV3-2), the J call TRBJ1-5, with D uncertain. Trimming stripped 2 bases from V and 4 bases from J, with 6 bases between. Germline V gives CDR1 LGHDT, CDR2 YNNKEL (reference sequence). This CDR3 spans 13 amino acids. The CDR3 region is CASSQMGNQPQHF. CDR3 nucleotide sequence: TGTGCCAGCAGCCAAATGGGGAATCAGCCCCAGCATTTT.

The J gene is TRBJ2-5, the V gene TRBV7-9; 8 nucleotides align to TRBD2. The CDR3 contains 13 residues. Germline-derived CDR1 and CDR2 are SEHNR and FQNEAQ (reference sequence). V lost 5 bases, J lost 5 bases, and 4 bases stayed unmatched. The CDR3 protein is CASSGPGGETQYF. In DNA form, the CDR3 reads TGTGCCAGCAGCGGGCCGGGAGGGGAGACCCAGTACTTC.

The J gene is TRBJ1-5, the V gene TRBV6-2 or TRBV6-3; 8 nucleotides align to TRBD1. Germline lookup yields CDR1 MNHEY and CDR2 SVGEGT. The J segment lost 2 bases and the V segment lost 6 bases, leaving 12 bases of the junction unmatched. This CDR3 is 17 amino acids long. The CDR3 sequence: CASSPRGQGWGNQPQHF. The CDR3 coding sequence is TGTGCCAGCAGCCCCAGGGGGCAGGGATGGGGCAATCAGCCCCAGCATTTT.

V and J are TRBV7-2 and TRBJ2-2; TRBD1 aligns across 7 bases. The CDR3 loop spans 19 amino acids. V gave up 3 bases and J gave up 1 base; unmatched junction bases: 14. Germline lookup yields CDR1 SGHTA and CDR2 FQGNSA. CDR3 residues: CASSFVTGTALQNTGELFF. CDR3 bases: TGTGCCAGCAGCTTCGTCACCGGGACAGCCTTACAGAACACCGGGGAGCTGTTTTTT.

The chain recombines TRBV4-3 with TRBJ2-7, with D perhaps matching TRBD2 (5 bases). Germline CDR1 reads LGHNA; CDR2 reads YSLEER. Trimming took off 0 bases at V and 3 bases at J, with 18 bases between the two ends. The CDR3 runs 17 residues. DNA of the CDR3: TGCGCCAGCAGCCAAGATGATCGCGGCTACGGACTCTACGAGCAGTACTTC. Residues: CASSQDDRGYGLYEQYF.

The chain is built from TRBV19 and TRBJ1-5; 8 nucleotides match TRBD1. This CDR3 region has 16 residues. V trimming: 7 bases; J trimming: 3 bases; junction bases outside the gene matches: 11. Germline CDR1 and CDR2: LNHDA and SQIVND (reference sequence). The CDR3 DNA is TGTGCCAGTAACGAACACTCGACAGGGGTCAATCAGCCCCAGCATTTT. It encodes CASNEHSTGVNQPQHF.

The chain carries TRBV6-2 or TRBV6-3 and TRBJ1-2; D not resolved. Germline V gene data show CDR1 as MNHEY and CDR2 as SVGEGT. Between the trimmed V and J ends, which lost 5 bases and 2 bases, there was a span of 6 bases. The CDR3 contains 12 residues. The CDR3 sequence: CASSHTNYGYTF. The CDR3 region has the DNA TGTGCCAGCAGTCACACGAACTATGGCTACACCTTC.

The chain couples TRBV9 to TRBJ1-1, with D perhaps TRBD1 (5 bases). The germline V and J ends were trimmed by 4 bases and 9 bases, with 22 bases remaining between them. In germline, CDR1 is SGDLS, CDR2 YYNGEE. This CDR3 region has 15 residues. As DNA, the CDR3 is TGTGCCAGCAGCTCCCCTGGGGGAACGGCCCCCCAAGCTTTCTTT. It specifies CASSSPGGTAPQAFF.

This clone was seen only a few times. In DNA form, the CDR3 reads TGTGCCAGCCGCGTGGGGACACTAGTGGAGACCCAGTACTTC. As protein: CASRVGTLVETQYF. The chain recombines TRBV2 with TRBJ2-5; the D gene is possibly TRBD1 (6 bases). Deletions cut 8 bases from V and 5 bases from J, with 18 bases between. This CDR3 has 14 amino acids. Looked up from germline, CDR1 is SNHLY and CDR2 is FYNNEI.

This chain links TRBV9 with TRBJ1-2; D gene unclear. The length of the CDR3 is 13 residues. Deletions cut 5 bases from V and 6 bases from J, with 14 bases between. Germline lookup yields CDR1 SGDLS and CDR2 YYNGEE. The CDR3 sequence is CASRAPAPNGYTF. The CDR3 DNA follows: TGTGCCAGCAGAGCCCCCGCCCCCAATGGCTACACCTTC. The full variable domain, in which reference TRBV9 and TRBJ1-2 provide the parts outside the CDR3, is DSGVTQTPKHLITATGQRVTLRCSPRSGDLSVYWYQQSLDQGLQFLIQYYNGEERAKGNILERFSAQQFPDLHSELNLSSLELGDSALYFCASRAPAPNGYTFGSGTRLTVV.

J is TRBJ2-7 and V is TRBV19; 12 positions match TRBD2. The ends lost 5 bases at V and 6 bases at J; junction bases unmatched: 5. The germline CDR1 and CDR2 sequences are LNHDA and SQIVND (reference sequence). CDR3 length: 14 amino acids. The CDR3 sequence: CASSRLAGVSEQYF. The CDR3 DNA follows: TGTGCCAGTAGTCGACTAGCGGGAGTAAGCGAGCAGTACTTC.

V is TRBV5-5 and J is TRBJ2-1; possibly TRBD2 for D (6 bases). The V gene's germline CDR1 is SGHKS and CDR2 YYEKEE (reference sequence). Trimming shortened V by 0 bases and J by 1 base, and 8 bases separated the two germline ends. The CDR3 consists of 15 residues. CDR3 bases: TGTGCCAGCAGCTTGGACGGGAGATCCTACAATGAGCAGTTCTTC. Amino acids: CASSLDGRSYNEQFF.

The sample holds a few counts of this clone. The gene calls are TRBV9 and TRBJ1-1; 8 bases align to TRBD1. Germline loops: CDR1 SGDLS, CDR2 YYNGEE. Trimming removed 2 bases from V and 3 bases from J; junction bases left unmatched: 6. The CDR3 is made up of 15 amino acids. CDR3 nucleotides: TGTGCCAGCAGCGTGCAGGGGGCCTTGGACACTGAAGCTTTCTTT. It codes for CASSVQGALDTEAFF.

This clone has just one count. The chain carries TRBV6-6 and TRBJ2-7; 7 bases line up with TRBD1. This CDR3 has 14 residues. V dropped 6 bases and J dropped 3; count of bases not matched to a gene: 8. Per germline, CDR1 MNHNY and CDR2 SVGAGI (reference sequence). For the CDR3, the DNA is TGTGCCAGCAGAAAGACAGGGCCCCTCTACGAGCAGTACTTC. This translates into CASRKTGPLYEQYF.